Shown below are 23 T cell receptor beta chains from a single sample sequenced in a study of T-cell memory formation after mild COVID-19. TCRdb re-analysed the 5' RACE reads in MiXCR, keeping a single row per CDR3 protein. The sample records around 320,000 distinct CDR3 sequences, around an eighth being singletons. Sequenced input: PBMCs or a T cell subset sorted from them (not recorded which). These receptors were collected from a man aged 18 to 35 who had mild COVID-19 (a few samples of this study predate the infection). Cell type and time point are not known.

This clonotype has a handful of counts. The V and J genes are TRBV7-2 and TRBJ2-7, with D uncertain. V lost 2 bases and J lost 2, with 7 bases in between. Germline V CDR1 and CDR2: SGHTA, FQGNSA. This CDR3 has 13 residues. CDR3 in DNA: TGTGCCAGCAGCTTACGAGTTCCCTACGAGCAGTACGTC. Its translation: CASSLRVPYEQYV.

This clonotype was seen ten or more times. The chain recombines TRBV5-1 with TRBJ2-1, with D possibly being TRBD2 (6 bases). The V gene's germline CDR1 is SGHRS and CDR2 YFSETQ. CDR3 size: 16 residues. V shed 3 bases and J shed 4 bases, with 17 bases lying between them. The chain's CDR3 is CASSSSGTPTYNEQFF. The CDR3 bases are TGCGCCAGCAGCTCCTCCGGGACTCCTACTTACAATGAGCAGTTCTTC.

This chain connects TRBV5-1 to TRBJ2-6; possibly TRBD1 for D (6 bases). CDR1 is SGHRS, CDR2 YFSETQ, per germline. This CDR3 has 15 residues. Trimming shortened V by 2 bases and J by 4 bases, and 10 bases separated the two germline ends. The CDR3 coding sequence is TGCGCCAGCAGCTTCCCAGGGGCCGGGGCCAACGTCCTGACTTTC. Translated: CASSFPGAGANVLTF.

V usage is TRBV12-3 or TRBV12-4 and J usage is TRBJ2-3; no reliable D call. This CDR3 is 12 amino acids long. Deletions cut 10 bases from V and 9 bases from J, with 17 bases between. The CDR3 region is CATGTEQLTQYF. CDR3 DNA sequence: TGTGCCACCGGTACGGAGCAGTTAACGCAGTATTTT.

The chain combines TRBV6-5 with TRBJ1-5, with 10 bases fitting TRBD1. The CDR3 contains 16 residues. The germline V gene encodes CDR1 MNHEY and CDR2 SVGAGI. With V trimmed by 0 bases and J by 6 bases, 5 bases remained unmatched. This CDR3 is CASSYSATGGFQPQHF. In nucleotides, the CDR3 is TGTGCCAGCAGTTACTCGGCGACAGGGGGCTTTCAGCCCCAGCATTTT.

This clonotype was detected ten times or more. The chain uses TRBV6-2 or TRBV6-3 and TRBJ2-1, with 8 bases identical to TRBD2. The V gene's germline CDR1 is MNHEY and CDR2 SVGEGT. V lost 5 bases, J lost 10 bases, and 10 bases stayed unmatched. The CDR3 contains 14 residues. The CDR3 DNA is TGTGCCAGCAGTCCCGGACTAGCAGCAGGAGAGCAGTTCTTC. Residues: CASSPGLAAGEQFF.

This clonotype occurred a few times. The V and J genes are TRBV5-1 and TRBJ1-6; D not resolved. The CDR3 is 15 amino acids. CDR1 and CDR2 (germline): SGHRS, YFSETQ. Trimming removed 0 bases at V and 7 bases at J, with 11 bases between. The CDR3 DNA reads TGCGCCAGCAGCTTGGGAAACACTGGGAATTCACCCCTCCACTTT. Translation: CASSLGNTGNSPLHF.

This clonotype was counted only a few times. This chain links TRBV7-9 with TRBJ2-1; D is unclear. Germline CDR1 and CDR2: SEHNR and FQNEAQ (reference sequence). Trimming removed 1 base at V and 8 bases at J, with 12 bases between. The CDR3 runs to 14 residues. The CDR3 protein is CASSLGAFTDEQFF. The CDR3 region has the DNA TGTGCCAGCAGCTTAGGTGCATTCACCGATGAGCAGTTCTTC.

The chain carries TRBV7-2 and TRBJ1-1; D is unclear. Trimming removed 5 bases from V and 3 bases from J, with 10 bases in between. This CDR3 region has 13 residues. Germline-derived CDR1 and CDR2 are SGHTA and FQGNSA. Here the CDR3 reads CASSLTRDTEAFF. CDR3 DNA: TGTGCCAGCAGCCTTACGAGAGACACTGAAGCTTTCTTT.

This clonotype has only a few counts. The rearrangement links TRBV5-1 to TRBJ1-2; weak D call: TRBD1 (5 bases). The CDR3 runs 15 residues. The V gene lost 4 bases and the J gene lost 4 bases, with 17 bases spanning the gap. CDR1 is SGHRS and CDR2 is YFSETQ in the germline V gene. The DNA for the CDR3 is TGCGCCAGCAGCCCGGAGACGACAGCTATCTATGGCTACACCTTC. It yields the protein CASSPETTAIYGYTF.

This clonotype occurred a few times. This rearrangement joins TRBV12-3 or TRBV12-4 to TRBJ1-2, with no clear D. Trimming took 6 bases from V and 4 from J, leaving 12 bases between them. The CDR3 length is 13 residues. This CDR3 reads CASSPSSSYGYTF. CDR3 nucleotide sequence: TGTGCCAGCAGCCCCTCTTCTAGCTATGGCTACACCTTC.

This clonotype appeared a few times. The chain joins TRBV3-1 to TRBJ2-3, with no clear D. The CDR3 has 14 residues. Per the germline V gene, CDR1 is LGHDT and CDR2 is YNNKEL (reference sequence). V lost 5 bases, J lost 0 bases, and 9 bases lay in between. CDR3 nucleotides: TGTGCCAGCAGCGGGAAGACTAGCACAGATACGCAGTATTTT. It yields the protein CASSGKTSTDTQYF.

The chain uses TRBV5-1 and TRBJ1-2; 7 bases agree with TRBD1. The CDR3 extends over 14 amino acids. Germline values: CDR1 SGHRS, CDR2 YFSETQ. V trimming: 0 bases; J trimming: 8 bases; junction bases outside the gene matches: 7. CDR3 sequence reads: CASSLESGGNGYTF. CDR3 nucleotides: TGCGCCAGCAGCTTGGAGTCAGGGGGAAACGGCTACACCTTC.

This clonotype was counted only a few times. The genes are TRBV2 and TRBJ1-5, with a tentative D call TRBD1 (6 bases). V lost 5 bases, J lost 4 bases, and 12 bases lay in between. This CDR3 is 14 amino acids long. The V gene's germline CDR1 is SNHLY and CDR2 FYNNEI. CDR3 coding DNA: TGTGCCAGCAGTTCCGGGACACAGAATCAGCCCCAGCATTTT. This sequence encodes CASSSGTQNQPQHF.

This clonotype was observed a few times. This rearrangement joins TRBV4-1 to TRBJ1-1; D gene ambiguous. V dropped 4 bases and J dropped 1 base, with 10 bases sitting between them. This CDR3 comprises 14 residues. CDR1 MGHRA and CDR2 YSYEKL come from the germline V gene. CDR3 coding DNA: TGCGCCAGCAGCCCTGAGACGGGGAACACTGAAGCTTTCTTT. This encodes CASSPETGNTEAFF.

The CDR3 loop reads CSACLPPRGETQYF. In DNA, the CDR3 is TGCAGCGCTTGCCTACCTCCCAGGGGAGAGACCCAGTACTTC. This chain uses TRBV29-1 with TRBJ2-5, with D tentatively TRBD1 (6 bases). The ends were cut back, 7 bases at V and 4 bases at J, with 19 bases in the middle. Germline V lookup: CDR1 SQVTM, CDR2 ANQGSEA. The CDR3 covers 14 residues.

This clonotype has only a few counts. CDR3 residues: CATSSQGYGYTF. The CDR3 DNA is TGTGCCACCAGCAGTCAGGGCTATGGCTACACCTTC. The J gene is TRBJ1-2, the V gene TRBV15; possible D gene TRBD1, 5 bases. The CDR3 consists of 12 residues. Trimming stripped 3 bases from V and 4 bases from J, with 6 bases between. Germline CDR1 and CDR2: LNHNV and YYDKDF (reference sequence). Filled out from reference TRBV15 and TRBJ1-2, the complete variable domain reads DAMVIQNPRYQVTQFGKPVTLSCSQTLNHNVMYWYQQKSSQAPKLLFHYYDKDFNNEADTPDNFQSRRPNTSFCFLDIRSPGLGDTAMYLCATSSQGYGYTFGSGTRLTVV.

This chain connects TRBV6-7 to TRBJ2-7; weak D call: TRBD1 (7 bases). TRBV6-7 is recorded as an ORF, its role being uncertain. The CDR3 is 11 residues long. CDR3 residues: CAAGGYYEQYV. The CDR3 coding sequence is TGTGCAGCAGGGGGGTACTACGAGCAGTACGTC.

This clonotype was counted between two and nine times. The chain joins TRBV4-1 to TRBJ2-1, with unresolved D. The CDR3 has 14 residues. Deletions cut 0 bases from V and 3 bases from J, with 6 bases between. CDR1 and CDR2 from the germline V gene are MGHRA and YSYEKL. The CDR3 sequence is CASSQEGNYNEQFF. CDR3 sequence (DNA): TGCGCCAGCAGCCAAGAAGGCAACTACAATGAGCAGTTCTTC.

This clonotype was seen a handful of times. The chain joins TRBV18 to TRBJ2-3, with 7 nucleotides matching TRBD2. The CDR3 is 15 amino acids. J lost 8 bases, V lost 4 bases, and 12 bases had no gene match. The germline gives CDR1 KGHSH, CDR2 LQKENI. The CDR3 sequence is CASSRVTSAPGTQYF. CDR3 bases: TGTGCCAGCTCACGGGTCACTAGCGCTCCGGGTACGCAGTATTTT.

This clonotype was seen more than once but under ten times. This chain joins TRBV6-5 and TRBJ2-2, with D unclear. Germline lookup yields CDR1 MNHEY and CDR2 SVGAGI. CDR3 length: 15 amino acids. V lost 1 base and J 6 bases, leaving 12 bases between the germline ends. Written as DNA, the CDR3 is TGTGCCAGCAGTTACTGGACCGCTCAAGCCGGGGAGCTGTTTTTT. Residues: CASSYWTAQAGELFF.

V usage is TRBV7-9 and J usage is TRBJ1-5, with unresolved D. The CDR3 covers 13 residues. Per germline, CDR1 SEHNR and CDR2 FQNEAQ (reference sequence). V was shortened by 6 bases and J by 6 bases, with 12 bases between the two germline ends. The CDR3 region is CASSRNLGQPQHF. Here the CDR3 DNA reads TGTGCCAGCAGTCGCAACCTAGGTCAGCCCCAGCATTTT. The full variable domain, completed using reference TRBV7-9 and TRBJ1-5, is DTGVSQNPRHKITKRGQNVTFRCDPISEHNRLYWYRQTLGQGPEFLTYFQNEAQLEKSRLLSDRFSAERPKGSFSTLEIQRTEQGDSAMYLCASSRNLGQPQHFGDGTRLSIL.

This clonotype was counted only a few times. The V and J genes are TRBV6-5 and TRBJ2-7, with 8 bases fitting TRBD1. In germline, CDR1 is MNHEY, CDR2 SVGAGI. The CDR3 has 14 residues. V was pared by 6 bases and J by 3 bases, with 7 bases of the junction left unmatched. CDR3 region: CASRPRQGYYEQYV. CDR3 bases: TGTGCCAGCAGGCCCCGACAGGGGTACTACGAGCAGTACGTC.